This TCR beta chain was sequenced in a study of cytomegalovirus exposure and HLA in healthy donors (dated by TCRdb to the late 2010s). In the study overall: An earlier analysis of approximately 640 of the donors reported more than 250 Gb of sequence data and 100 million to 130 million unique TCR beta sequences from about 179 million T cells. A later genetic analysis took genome-wide SNP genotypes for about three fifths of the roughly 670 donors and used that subset as a discovery cohort. Donor age, sex, ethnicity and CMV serostatus were collected together with the repertoire data. In addition to the first cohort of 650 to 800 subjects, a separate validation cohort of 120 different subjects was used. The genetic ancestry cluster associated with self-reported Caucasian donors included over 80% of the 300 to 450 genotyped donors. In an earlier analysis of 587 of the donors, high-throughput TCR beta sequencing was used to judge whether each TCR beta V gene segment behaved as functional or pseudogenic. Typing coverage differed by locus: A, B, C, DRB1 and DQB1 were typed in roughly 620-630 donors, DQA1 in about 550, DPA1 in 606, and DPB1 in just under 480. Rather than drawing on any new phenotypic data, the later analysis identified candidate immune exposures from TCR beta sequences and the way those sequences occurred across donors. A later analysis re-analyzed previously published TCR beta repertoires from 550 to 700 donors and added high-resolution HLA genotyping to study TCR occurrence patterns. Five DR-DQ haplotypes were handled as single units for association and clustering, since linkage in the cohort was strong. HLA typing covered class I and class II loci at four-digit resolution. To predict cytomegalovirus infection status, the study brought together high-throughput TCR immunosequencing, statistical association of individual TCRs with disease status, and machine learning. Among around 400 genotyped donors of the cohort, an average of approximately 240,000 unique TCR beta nucleotide sequences was sequenced per donor, of which about 19% were non-productive. Roughly 300 gigabases of sequencing data and around 88 million unique TCR sequences made up an early release that covered approximately 620 HLA-typed donors. All discovery cohort repertoires had been generated on a single sequencing platform. The study used immunosequencing to profile the T cell repertoires of several hundred subjects and linked those repertoires to cytomegalovirus serostatus. The study aimed to test whether cataloging public T cell receptors could reveal signatures of past pathogen exposure. Overall results and qualifications from the work: Because counts were too low, more than 15 rarely observed V segments, including chromosome 9 orphons, were excluded from the earlier analysis of a few hundred of the donors. A later analysis found that TCR association rates varied across HLA loci, with DRB1 alleles showing the most associated TCRs and HLA-C alleles the fewest. Cytomegalovirus status was reported to be diagnosed by the classifier with high specificity and sensitivity in both the original and validation cohorts. This cohort had only TCR beta chains sequenced, and the lack of alpha or paired-chain data limited which features could be detected. A cluster of highly shared sequence variants was judged likely to be a technical artifact of the sequencing pipeline. For the cohort, immune exposure information was limited to CMV serostatus. In a later analysis, HLA-associated TCR beta chains showed more clonal expansion and lower generation probabilities than non-associated chains that were equally common. A later genetic analysis reported fewer N-insertions in productive TCRs among donors in an Asian-associated ancestry cluster than the approximately 670-donor mean. Linkage disequilibrium might explain the correlated functional status among segregating V segments, but an unknown experimental factor could not be excluded. In an earlier analysis of around 500 of the donors, most TCR beta V segments appeared in productive rearrangements about 87% or about 30% of the time, broadly matching IMGT annotations. According to a later analysis, parvovirus B19, influenza, CMV and Epstein-Barr virus appeared linked to several top co-occurrence clusters. Specific HLA alleles were associated with around 18,000 TCR beta sequences at a false discovery rate of 0.05 in a later analysis. In vitro tests confirmed that a few of the cytomegalovirus-associated TCR beta chains recognize cytomegalovirus antigens. The 87-base-pair reads could not distinguish some IMGT-functional V segments, including TRBV6-2 and TRBV6-3, so those segments were excluded. When HLA alleles, especially DR and DQ, strongly co-occurred, attributing TCR associations to individual alleles was difficult. The authors suggested that the approach could potentially be extended to other disease states and immunological phenotypes. A total of 164 TCR beta chains were listed by the study as associated with cytomegalovirus. In a later genetic analysis, a missense DCLRE1C variant was associated with V-gene and J-gene trimming of TCR beta chains, and the association was replicated in an independent cohort. In a later analysis, most CMV-associated TCR beta chains were found to appear HLA-restricted, with HLA associations seemingly driven largely by CMV exposure. A further reported finding was that TCR beta sequences accurately predicted the HLA-A and HLA-B alleles for most subjects in the first cohort. The presence/absence analyses assumed that sequencing depth was roughly uniform across donors, and that assumption may not be true. Most TCR sequences were seen in very few donors, while some public TCRs were found in many individuals. Because some donors lacked HLA typing at each locus, the association tests relied only on the typed subset.

Worth noting for this clone: Its antigen is not yet known.

The cohort was made up of several hundred healthy bone marrow donors. At the time of sampling, every cohort member was nominally healthy, though immune exposures that went unrecorded were likely present. The donor tested CMV seronegative and was one of the 352 seronegative cohort members. A peripheral blood sample was collected from each donor, and TCR beta sequencing was performed on peripheral blood mononuclear cells. The Qiagen DNeasy Blood Extraction Kit was used to extract genomic DNA from the blood cell samples. Libraries were constructed by the immunoSEQ multiplex PCR assay. For the multiplex PCR, a mixture combining 60 forward primers for TCR Vbeta segments and 13 reverse primers for TCR Jbeta segments was used. Amplification of the CDR3 region of rearranged TCR beta genes was performed with a multiplex PCR assay on genomic DNA. Amplified TCR beta libraries were sequenced as 87-base-pair reads on the Illumina HiSeq System. Per the source publication's procedure: A later analysis tallied around 82 million unique TCR beta chains across the 666 repertoires, and approximately 12 million of those chains were shared by two or more donors. Raw reads were error-corrected and collapsed into unique sequences by a nearest-neighbor algorithm in which closely related sequences were merged to remove PCR and sequencing errors. Alignment of CDR3 sequences to IMGT reference sequences was used to assign V, D and J gene segments. For a sequence to be retained, a match of at least six nucleotides was required to both a V gene segment and a J gene segment. Rearrangements were classified as productive when the CDR3 lacked stop codons and remained in frame with V and J, and all other rearrangements were classified as non-productive. CDR3 was defined by IMGT convention, running from the second conserved V-encoded cysteine to the conserved J-encoded phenylalanine. The earlier analysis of 500 to 650 of the donors excluded any sequence lacking an unambiguous match to a single V gene segment. An earlier analysis of a few hundred of the donors classified V segments as functional when productive rearrangements were above 56.7% and as segregating when the standard deviation between donors was above 5%. A statistical classification framework was built for diagnosing cytomegalovirus status from the catalog of TCR beta chain sequences. V and J gene assignment, in a later analysis, came from comparing TCR nucleotide sequences with IMGT/GENE-DB human TR gene sequences. Using the TCRdist pipeline, a later analysis assigned CDR3 sequences along with most-parsimonious VDJ recombination scenarios. In a later analysis, each TCR beta chain was defined by its CDR3 amino acid sequence together with its V-gene family, and reads without a unique V-gene family were excluded. A later analysis removed 600 or so highly shared, low-generation-probability nucleotide sequences to deal with suspected cross-contamination and a sequencing artifact. In a later analysis, a clonal expansion index was calculated for each public chain from normalized within-repertoire ranks of inferred template counts. A later analysis computed generation probabilities with a VDJ recombination model fitted to out-of-frame rearrangements, and checked the results against IGoR. A later analysis scored TCR-TCR, TCR-HLA and TCR-CMV co-occurrence with hypergeometric tests, applying a repertoire-size bias correction to TCR pairs. A later analysis estimated false discovery rates by permuting HLA or CMV assignments 20 times. In a later analysis, co-occurring TCRs were grouped using DBSCAN, with TCRdist sequence similarity added in when clustering inside HLA-allele-positive subsets. Co-occurrence clustering excluded repertoires with fewer than 30,000 or more than 120,000 public chains, plus five with anomalous nucleotide sharing. TCRdb retrieved this table from immuneACCESS and kept in-frame rearrangements only. Not all clones are present; in checked studies, unresolved V genes account for under half, and no reason is known for the remainder. The V and J calls and the clone size are those of that table, but D and trimming were determined from the DNA. The table for this sample shows roughly 34,000 clones. Under 4.5% of the sample rests with the top ten.

The germline V end is reduced by 6 bases and the J end by 2 bases; junction bases left unmatched: 5. CDR1 and CDR2, looked up from the germline V gene, are SNHLY and FYNNEI. From the cysteine through the phenylalanine, the CDR3 covers 14 amino acids. Only the CDR3 part of the read is kept: 42 bases, read in frame from the first base. The V gene is TRBV2 and the J gene is TRBJ2-5; TRBD2 lines up with 8 middle nucleotides. The origin of this receptor is a man aged 35-49 years in good health and CMV-seronegative. The sample taken for sequencing was PBMCs. The CDR3 here reads CASSPGTSQETQYF. The DNA sequence follows: TGTGCCAGCAGCCCCGGGACTAGTCAAGAGACCCAGTACTTC. Reference TRBV2 and TRBJ2-5 proteins supply the regions before and after the CDR3; the full variable domain is: EPEVTQTPSHQVTQMGQEVILRCVPISNHLYFYWYRQILGQKVEFLVSFYNNEISEKSEIFDDQFSVERPDGSNFTLKIRSTKLEDSAMYFCASSPGTSQETQYFGPGTRLLVL.